What follows are 30 T cell receptor beta chains derived from one specimen sequenced in a study of cytotoxic CD8 clonotypes in ibrutinib-treated CLL. Produced via immunoSEQ multiplex PCR; TCRdb's table is partial and in-frame only. The sample has 130,000 to 150,000 clones, 75% to 85% seen once. Material: PBMCs, obtained after 12 months of ibrutinib treatment. These receptors were taken from a human donor with chronic lymphocytic leukemia.

The rearrangement uses TRBV21-1 and TRBJ2-1. TRBV21-1 has pseudogene status. This CDR3 region has 14 residues. The CDR3: CASSKVEGRDEQFF. In DNA form, the CDR3 reads TGTGCCAGCAGCAAAGTAGAAGGAAGGGATGAGCAGTTCTTC.

The rearrangement uses TRBV27 and TRBJ2-1, with a tentative D call TRBD2 (5 bases). Trimming took off 8 bases at V and 4 bases at J, with 9 bases between the two ends. This CDR3 contains 12 residues. Germline-derived CDR1 and CDR2 are MNHEY and SMNVEV (reference sequence). CDR3 sequence (DNA): TGTGCCAGCCGTAGCGAGTACAATGAGCAGTTCTTC. Translated, it gives CASRSEYNEQFF.

The chain uses TRBV5-1 and TRBJ2-7; possibly TRBD1 for D (6 bases). Trimming stripped 1 base from V and 7 bases from J, with 12 bases between. The CDR3 covers 13 residues. CDR1 is SGHRS, CDR2 YFSETQ, per germline. The CDR3 region is CASSLNLRGEQYF. As DNA, the CDR3 is TGCGCCAGCAGCTTGAACCTTAGGGGGGAGCAGTACTTC.

The CDR3 bases are TGTGCCAGCAGTTCAGGGATTGCGCCCCAGCATTTT. This codes for CASSSGIAPQHF. J is TRBJ1-5 and V is TRBV28; D might be TRBD1 (5 bases). There are 12 residues in the CDR3. The germline CDR1 and CDR2 sequences are MDHEN and SYDVKM. V dropped 4 bases and J dropped 9 bases, with 10 bases sitting between them.

In regard to this clone: It may be a read error: a sequence one base away is much more abundant. Other DNA sequences in the same sample also yield this CDR3. CDR3 DNA: TGTGCCAGCAGCCAAGAATATGGACCTTACGAGCAGTACTTC. This sequence encodes CASSQEYGPYEQYF. The V call is TRBV7-3, the J call TRBJ2-7; D is ambiguous. Germline V gives CDR1 SGHTA, CDR2 FQGTGA. Trimming left V 5 bases short and J 4 bases short, with 15 bases between. The CDR3 length is 14 residues.

The chain has TRBV19 and TRBJ2-2; 8 bases line up with TRBD1. The CDR3 covers 14 residues. Germline-derived CDR1 and CDR2 are LNHDA and SQIVND (reference sequence). The ends lost 7 bases at V and 5 bases at J; junction bases unmatched: 6. The DNA of the CDR3 is TGTGCCAGTAATACAGGGGGAGGTACCGGGGAGCTGTTTTTT. Its protein is CASNTGGGTGELFF.

This clone has a single count. The chain uses TRBV4-2 and TRBJ2-4; 7 positions agree with TRBD2. The germline V gene has CDR1 LGHNA and CDR2 YNFKEQ. V was pared by 0 bases and J by 6 bases, with 5 bases of the junction left unmatched. This CDR3 has 15 amino acids. The chain's CDR3 is CASSQDLRLANIQYF. DNA of the CDR3: TGTGCCAGCAGCCAAGATCTTCGACTAGCAAACATTCAGTACTTC.

This chain joins TRBV10-1 and TRBJ2-1; 8 bases are shared with TRBD1. The CDR3 has 17 amino acids. CDR1 and CDR2 (germline): WNHNN, SYGVQD (reference sequence). V dropped 3 bases and J dropped 4; count of bases not matched to a gene: 11. CDR3 coding DNA: TGCGCCAGCAGTGAAAGACAGGGGCCCCAGAGGTACAATGAGCAGTTCTTC. Its protein is CASSERQGPQRYNEQFF.

This chain connects TRBV7-8 to TRBJ2-2, with D perhaps matching TRBD2 (6 bases). CDR3 length: 18 amino acids. Germline values: CDR1 SGHVS, CDR2 FQNEAQ. Trimming pared 6 bases from V and 5 bases from J, leaving 25 bases between. The CDR3 spells CASRSLGRDLRRTGELFF. CDR3 nucleotides: TGTGCCAGCAGGTCCCTTGGTAGGGACTTAAGACGGACCGGGGAGCTGTTTTTT.

The gene calls are TRBV7-9 and TRBJ1-1; possibly TRBD1 for D (5 bases). Per the germline V gene, CDR1 is SEHNR and CDR2 is FQNEAQ (reference sequence). V gave up 5 bases and J gave up 0 bases, with 16 bases separating them. There are 16 residues in the CDR3. CDR3 nucleotide sequence: TGTGCCAGCAGCGTTGGGGGAATGAGCATGAACACTGAAGCTTTCTTT. Translation gives CASSVGGMSMNTEAFF.

This chain joins TRBV4-1 and TRBJ2-1; TRBD2 matches at 10 bases. V lost 2 bases to trimming and J lost 8 bases; unmatched junction nucleotides: 12. The CDR3 spans 17 residues. Germline V gene sequence: CDR1 MGHRA, CDR2 YSYEKL. DNA for the CDR3: TGCGCCAGCAGCCAATCCTTTCTAGCGGGAGTTGTGGATGAGCAGTTCTTC. This translates into CASSQSFLAGVVDEQFF.

This chain joins TRBV9 and TRBJ1-1; D perhaps matches TRBD1 (6 bases). V was shortened by 3 bases and J by 2 bases, with 14 bases between the two germline ends. Germline CDR1 reads SGDLS; CDR2 reads YYNGEE. The CDR3 is 15 amino acids. CDR3 amino acids: CASSGLTGVNTEAFF. The CDR3 DNA follows: TGTGCCAGCAGCGGATTGACAGGAGTAAACACTGAAGCTTTCTTT. Using reference TRBV9 and TRBJ1-1 for the parts outside the CDR3, the full variable domain is DSGVTQTPKHLITATGQRVTLRCSPRSGDLSVYWYQQSLDQGLQFLIQYYNGEERAKGNILERFSAQQFPDLHSELNLSSLELGDSALYFCASSGLTGVNTEAFFGQGTRLTVV.

This clone was seen once. The CDR3 nucleotides are TGTGCCAGCAGCTCCAGCTCCTACGAGCAGTACTTC. Protein: CASSSSSYEQYF. The rearrangement joins TRBV11-3 to TRBJ2-7; D gene unclear. This CDR3 is 12 amino acids long. Per germline, CDR1 SGHNT and CDR2 YENEEA. V lost 4 bases and J 0 bases, leaving 4 bases between the germline ends.

This clone was seen just once. The genes are TRBV4-3 and TRBJ1-1, with D perhaps TRBD1 (5 bases). The V and J ends lost 0 bases and 3 bases respectively, with 11 bases between them. CDR3 length: 15 residues. Germline V CDR1 and CDR2: LGHNA, YSLEER. CDR3 amino acids: CASSQDVVGDTEAFF. The CDR3 DNA reads TGCGCCAGCAGCCAAGATGTGGTGGGGGACACTGAAGCTTTCTTT.

This chain links TRBV30 with TRBJ2-3; 7 nucleotides agree with TRBD1. Germline CDR1 is GTSNPN and CDR2 is SVGIG (reference sequence). The J segment lost 5 bases and the V segment lost 2 bases, leaving 1 base of the junction unmatched. CDR3 size: 12 residues. CDR3 DNA sequence: TGTGCCTGGAGTCCAGGGGGAGATACGCAGTATTTT. Translated, it gives CAWSPGGDTQYF.

The DNA for the CDR3 is TGCGCCAGCAGCCAGGATCTCCGGGACCATCAGTTCTTC. Translating it yields CASSQDLRDHQFF. This chain links TRBV4-3 with TRBJ2-1; D assignment may be TRBD1 or TRBD2 (5 bases each). This CDR3 region has 13 residues. V lost 3 bases and J 13 bases, leaving 16 bases between the germline ends. Germline values: CDR1 LGHNA, CDR2 YSLEER.

This sequence joins TRBV5-1 and TRBJ2-7, with a weak D call TRBD2 (5 bases). V lost 2 bases and J 6 bases, leaving 18 bases between the germline ends. This CDR3 contains 15 residues. CDR1 is SGHRS and CDR2 is YFSETQ in the germline V gene. CDR3 loop: CASSLRQGRGIEQYF. The CDR3 nucleotides are TGCGCCAGCAGCTTAAGACAAGGGAGAGGAATCGAGCAGTACTTC.

The V and J genes are TRBV6-5 and TRBJ1-2; D unresolved. The CDR3 contains 12 residues. The V gene's germline CDR1 is MNHEY and CDR2 SVGAGI. The V end was cut by 6 bases, the J end by 2 bases, with 7 bases between. The CDR3 loop reads CASRDGNYGYTF. DNA for the CDR3: TGTGCCAGCAGGGACGGAAACTATGGCTACACCTTC.

The chain uses TRBV19 and TRBJ1-1; D unclear. CDR3 length equals 13 residues. CDR1 LNHDA and CDR2 SQIVND come from the germline V gene (reference sequence). The V end was cut by 2 bases, the J end by 6 bases, with 10 bases between. CDR3 sequence reads: CASSILGGAEAFF. The CDR3 bases are TGTGCCAGTAGTATACTTGGCGGAGCTGAAGCTTTCTTT.

Here the CDR3 reads CASSESRGGPYGYTF. In DNA, the CDR3 is TGTGCCAGCAGTGAATCCAGGGGGGGTCCTTATGGCTACACCTTC. This chain joins TRBV6-1 and TRBJ1-2; TRBD1 matches at 7 bases. The germline gives CDR1 MNHNS, CDR2 SASEGT. V lost 2 bases to trimming and J lost 5 bases; unmatched junction nucleotides: 8. CDR3 length: 15 amino acids.

For the CDR3, the DNA is TGCGCCAGCAGTCAACGGGAGCAACCGGCCCTATACGAGCAGTACTTC. It is translated as CASSQREQPALYEQYF. The chain links TRBV23-1 to TRBJ2-7; maybe TRBD2 (6 bases). TRBV23-1 is assigned to the ORF class and has an uncertain function. V gave up 2 bases and J gave up 4 bases, with 18 bases separating them. The CDR3 extends over 16 amino acids.

V is TRBV5-1 and J is TRBJ2-1; tentative D call: TRBD2 (6 bases). The CDR3 runs 15 residues. Trimming removed 0 bases at V and 5 bases at J, with 12 bases between. Germline V gene lookup returns CDR1 SGHRS and CDR2 YFSETQ. The CDR3 region is CASSLVTSRDNEQFF. The CDR3 coding sequence is TGCGCCAGCAGCTTGGTAACTAGCCGGGACAATGAGCAGTTCTTC. The variable domain in full, completed from reference TRBV5-1 and TRBJ2-1, reads KAGVTQTPRYLIKTRGQQVTLSCSPISGHRSVSWYQQTPGQGLQFLFEYFSETQRNKGNFPGRFSGRQFSNSRSEMNVSTLELGDSALYLCASSLVTSRDNEQFFGPGTRLTVL.

The CDR3 here is CASPDPAKLDEQYF. CDR3 coding DNA: TGTGCCAGCCCAGACCCGGCTAAATTGGACGAGCAGTACTTC. The genes are TRBV21-1 and TRBJ2-7. TRBV21-1 counts as a pseudogene. There are 14 residues in the CDR3.

The rearrangement joins TRBV27 to TRBJ2-2; 14 bases are a match to TRBD2. V lost 5 bases and J lost 4; bases outside the gene matches: 6. Germline-derived CDR1 and CDR2 are MNHEY and SMNVEV (reference sequence). The CDR3 is 17 residues long. CDR3 region: CASSIGTSGSGTGELFF. The CDR3 bases are TGTGCCAGCAGTATAGGGACTAGCGGGAGTGGCACCGGGGAGCTGTTTTTT.

The chain has TRBV27 and TRBJ2-7, with no clear D. Trimming took 3 bases from V and 2 from J, leaving 8 bases between them. The CDR3 sequence is 13 residues long. Per the germline V gene, CDR1 is MNHEY and CDR2 is SMNVEV (reference sequence). The CDR3 DNA follows: TGTGCCAGCAGTTTTCAGCGCCCCTACGAGCAGTACTTC. Its translation: CASSFQRPYEQYF.

The rearrangement joins TRBV13 to TRBJ2-7, with 9 bases lining up with TRBD1. The V gene end was trimmed by 3 bases and the J gene end by 4 bases; junction bases not matched to a gene: 13. The V gene's germline CDR1 is PRHDT and CDR2 FYEKMQ (reference sequence). The CDR3 has 17 residues. The CDR3 DNA reads as TGTGCCAGCAGCTTCGGTACCGTGGACAGGGGCCTTTACGAGCAGTACTTC. Translating gives CASSFGTVDRGLYEQYF.

This clone has a handful of counts. The V gene is TRBV19, the J gene TRBJ2-1, with 10 positions matching TRBD2. The CDR3 sequence is 16 residues long. Germline CDR1 and CDR2: LNHDA and SQIVND (reference sequence). V lost 5 bases and J lost 6; bases outside the gene matches: 10. CDR3 loop: CASSPKVSSGSNEQFF. In nucleotides, the CDR3 is TGTGCCAGTAGTCCTAAGGTTTCTAGCGGGAGCAATGAGCAGTTCTTC.

This chain links TRBV30 with TRBJ2-1; TRBD2 might be the D (5 bases). The germline V gene has CDR1 GTSNPN and CDR2 SVGIG (reference sequence). V was cut by 2 bases and J by 11 bases, with 16 bases left in between. There are 13 residues in the CDR3. CDR3 in amino acids: CAWSFHSAAKQFF. The CDR3 DNA follows: TGTGCCTGGAGTTTTCATAGCGCCGCGAAGCAGTTCTTC.

This clone was seen only a few times. CDR3 sequence: CASSLEGTLLAKNIQYF. The CDR3 DNA follows: TGTGCCAGCAGCTTAGAAGGTACACTTCTGGCCAAAAACATTCAGTACTTC. The chain employs TRBV7-2 and TRBJ2-4; D gene unclear. This CDR3 has 17 residues. CDR1 is SGHTA and CDR2 is FQGNSA in the germline V gene. Trimming shortened V by 1 base and J by 1 base, and 14 bases separated the two germline ends.

V gene TRBV14 combines with J gene TRBJ2-1; either TRBD1 or TRBD2 may supply D (6 bases each). The germline V gene has CDR1 SGHDN and CDR2 FVKESK. Trimming removed 2 bases at V and 5 bases at J, with 16 bases between. There are 16 residues in the CDR3. The DNA for the CDR3 is TGTGCCAGCAGCCAATTTGGAAAGGGGGGACACAATGAGCAGTTCTTC. It codes for CASSQFGKGGHNEQFF.